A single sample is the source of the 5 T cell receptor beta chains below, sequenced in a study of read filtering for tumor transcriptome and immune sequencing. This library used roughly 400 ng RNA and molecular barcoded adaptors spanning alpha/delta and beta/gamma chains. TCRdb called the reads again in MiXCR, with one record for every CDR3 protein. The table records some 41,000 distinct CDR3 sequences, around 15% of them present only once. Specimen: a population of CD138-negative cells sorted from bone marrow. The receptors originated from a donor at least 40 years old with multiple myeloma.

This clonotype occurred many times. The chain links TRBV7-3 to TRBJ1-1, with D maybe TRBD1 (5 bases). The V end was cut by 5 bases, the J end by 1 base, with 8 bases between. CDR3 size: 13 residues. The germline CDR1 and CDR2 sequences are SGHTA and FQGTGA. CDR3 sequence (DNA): TGTGCCAGCAGCCGACAGCCGAACACTGAAGCTTTCTTT. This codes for CASSRQPNTEAFF.

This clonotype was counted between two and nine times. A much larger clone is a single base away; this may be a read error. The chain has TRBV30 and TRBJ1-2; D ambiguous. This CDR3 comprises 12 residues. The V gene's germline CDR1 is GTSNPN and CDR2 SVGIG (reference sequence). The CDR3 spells CARSASYYGYTF. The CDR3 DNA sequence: TGTGCCCGGAGTGCCAGCTACTATGGCTACACCTTC.

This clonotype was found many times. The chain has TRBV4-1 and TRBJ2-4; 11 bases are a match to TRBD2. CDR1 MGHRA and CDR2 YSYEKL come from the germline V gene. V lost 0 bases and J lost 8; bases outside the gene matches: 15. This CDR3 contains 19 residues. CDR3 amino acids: CASSQDLKTSGATKDIQYF. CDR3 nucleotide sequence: TGCGCCAGCAGCCAAGATCTGAAGACTAGCGGGGCAACAAAAGACATTCAGTACTTC.

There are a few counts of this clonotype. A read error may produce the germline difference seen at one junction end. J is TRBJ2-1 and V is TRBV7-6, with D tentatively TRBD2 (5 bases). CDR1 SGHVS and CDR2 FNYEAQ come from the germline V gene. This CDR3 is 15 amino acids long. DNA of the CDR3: TGTGCCAGCAGCCGAGGATCTAGCTCCTGCAATGAGCAGTTCTTC. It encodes CASSRGSSSCNEQFF.

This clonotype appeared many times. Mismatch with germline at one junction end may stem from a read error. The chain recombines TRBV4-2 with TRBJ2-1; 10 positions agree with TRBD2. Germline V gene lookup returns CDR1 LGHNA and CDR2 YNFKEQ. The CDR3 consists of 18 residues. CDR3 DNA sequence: TGCGCCAGCAGCCAAGTGTCTAGCGGGAGCCGCTCCTACAATGAGCAGTTCTTC. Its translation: CASSQVSSGSRSYNEQFF.